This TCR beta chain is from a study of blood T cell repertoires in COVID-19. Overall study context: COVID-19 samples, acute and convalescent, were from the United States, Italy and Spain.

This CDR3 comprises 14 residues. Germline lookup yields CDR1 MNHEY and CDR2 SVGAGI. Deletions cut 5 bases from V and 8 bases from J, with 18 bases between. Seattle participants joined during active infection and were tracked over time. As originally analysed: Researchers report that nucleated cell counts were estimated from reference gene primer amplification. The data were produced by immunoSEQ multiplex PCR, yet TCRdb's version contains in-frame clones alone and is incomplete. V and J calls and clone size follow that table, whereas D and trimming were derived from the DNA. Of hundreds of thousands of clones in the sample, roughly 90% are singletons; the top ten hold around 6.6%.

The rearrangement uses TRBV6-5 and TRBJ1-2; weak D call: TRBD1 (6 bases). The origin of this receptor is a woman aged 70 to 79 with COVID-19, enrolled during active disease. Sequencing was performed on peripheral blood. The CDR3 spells CASSTWIQGNGYTF. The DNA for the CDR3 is TGTGCCAGCAGTACTTGGATACAGGGAAACGGCTACACCTTC.